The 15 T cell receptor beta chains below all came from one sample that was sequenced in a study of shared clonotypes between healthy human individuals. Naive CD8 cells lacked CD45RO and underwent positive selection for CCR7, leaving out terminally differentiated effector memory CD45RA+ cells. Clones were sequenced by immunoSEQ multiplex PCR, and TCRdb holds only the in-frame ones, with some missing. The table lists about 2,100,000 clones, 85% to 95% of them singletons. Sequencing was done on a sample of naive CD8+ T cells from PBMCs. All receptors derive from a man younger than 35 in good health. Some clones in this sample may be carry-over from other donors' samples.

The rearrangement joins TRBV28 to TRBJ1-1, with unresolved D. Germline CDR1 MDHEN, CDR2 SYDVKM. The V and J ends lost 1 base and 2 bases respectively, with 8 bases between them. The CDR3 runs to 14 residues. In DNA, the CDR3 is TGTGCCAGCAGTTTATTTTCCAGTAACACTGAAGCTTTCTTT. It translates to CASSLFSSNTEAFF.

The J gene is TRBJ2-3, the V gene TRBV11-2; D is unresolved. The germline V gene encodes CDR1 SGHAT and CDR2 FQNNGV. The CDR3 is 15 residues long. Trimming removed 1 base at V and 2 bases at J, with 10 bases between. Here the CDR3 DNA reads TGTGCCAGCAGCTTAGTCGCCCGGGCCACAGATACGCAGTATTTT. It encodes CASSLVARATDTQYF. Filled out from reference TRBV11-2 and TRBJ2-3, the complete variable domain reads EAGVAQSPRYKIIEKRQSVAFWCNPISGHATLYWYQQILGQGPKLLIQFQNNGVVDDSQLPKDRFSAERLKGVDSTLKIQPAKLEDSAVYLCASSLVARATDTQYFGPGTRLTVL.

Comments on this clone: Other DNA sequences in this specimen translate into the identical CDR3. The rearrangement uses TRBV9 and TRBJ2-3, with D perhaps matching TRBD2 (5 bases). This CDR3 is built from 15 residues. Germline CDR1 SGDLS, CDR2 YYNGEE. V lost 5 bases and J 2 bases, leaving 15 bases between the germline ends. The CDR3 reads CASSAGLADTDTQYF. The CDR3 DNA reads TGTGCCAGCAGTGCCGGCCTAGCAGACACAGATACGCAGTATTTT.

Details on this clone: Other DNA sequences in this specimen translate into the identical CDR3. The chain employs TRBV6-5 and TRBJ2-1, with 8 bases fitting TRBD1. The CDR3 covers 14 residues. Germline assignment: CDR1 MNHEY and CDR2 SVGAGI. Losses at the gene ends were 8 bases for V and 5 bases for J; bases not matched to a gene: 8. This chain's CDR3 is CASSPGGAHNEQFF. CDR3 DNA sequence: TGTGCCAGCTCCCCAGGGGGCGCCCACAATGAGCAGTTCTTC.

CDR3 DNA: TGTGCCAGCAGCTTACGCTATTCAGGGCCCTACGAGCAGTACTTC. Amino acids: CASSLRYSGPYEQYF. J is TRBJ2-7 and V is TRBV11-3; weak D call: TRBD1 (5 bases). CDR1 and CDR2 (germline): SGHNT, YENEEA. The CDR3 contains 15 residues. The V end was cut by 2 bases, the J end by 2 bases, with 13 bases between.

The CDR3 sequence is CASSYSPGGAYEKLFF. The DNA for the CDR3 is TGTGCCAGCAGCTACTCCCCTGGGGGGGCATATGAAAAACTGTTTTTT. The chain combines TRBV9 with TRBJ1-4, with D perhaps TRBD1 (6 bases). The germline CDR1 and CDR2 sequences are SGDLS and YYNGEE. V lost 4 bases and J lost 6, with 19 bases in between. The CDR3 is 16 amino acids.

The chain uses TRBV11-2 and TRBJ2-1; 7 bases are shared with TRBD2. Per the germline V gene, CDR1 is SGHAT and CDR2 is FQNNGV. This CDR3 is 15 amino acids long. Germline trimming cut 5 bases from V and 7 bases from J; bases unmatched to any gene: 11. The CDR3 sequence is CASSLLADPRNEQFF. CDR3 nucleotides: TGTGCCAGCAGCCTTCTAGCGGACCCTAGAAATGAGCAGTTCTTC.

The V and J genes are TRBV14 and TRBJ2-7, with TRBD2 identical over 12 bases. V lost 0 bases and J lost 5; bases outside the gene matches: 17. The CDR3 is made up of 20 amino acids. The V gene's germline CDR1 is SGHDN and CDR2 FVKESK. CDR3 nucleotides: TGTGCCAGCAGCCAAGATGAGACTAGCGGGAGTGAGCGAATTTCCCACGAGCAGTACTTC. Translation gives CASSQDETSGSERISHEQYF.

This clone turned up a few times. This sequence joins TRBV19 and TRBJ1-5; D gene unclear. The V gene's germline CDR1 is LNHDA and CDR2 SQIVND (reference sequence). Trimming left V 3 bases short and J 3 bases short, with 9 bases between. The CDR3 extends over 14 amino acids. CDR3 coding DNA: TGTGCCAGTAGTATCGCACAGTTCAATCAGCCCCAGCATTTT. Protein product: CASSIAQFNQPQHF.

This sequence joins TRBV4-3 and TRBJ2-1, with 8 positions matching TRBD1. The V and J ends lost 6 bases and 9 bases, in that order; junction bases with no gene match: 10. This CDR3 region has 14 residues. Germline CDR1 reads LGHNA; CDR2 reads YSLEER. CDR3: CASSPRTGYIEQFF. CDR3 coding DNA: TGCGCCAGCAGTCCCCGGACAGGGTATATTGAGCAGTTCTTC.

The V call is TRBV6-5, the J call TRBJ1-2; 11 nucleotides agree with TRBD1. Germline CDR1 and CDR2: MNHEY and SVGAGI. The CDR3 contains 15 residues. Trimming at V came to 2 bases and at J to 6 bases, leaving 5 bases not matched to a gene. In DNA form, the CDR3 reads TGTGCCAGCAGTTACGGCCGGACAGGGGGCAATGGCTACACCTTC. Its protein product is CASSYGRTGGNGYTF.

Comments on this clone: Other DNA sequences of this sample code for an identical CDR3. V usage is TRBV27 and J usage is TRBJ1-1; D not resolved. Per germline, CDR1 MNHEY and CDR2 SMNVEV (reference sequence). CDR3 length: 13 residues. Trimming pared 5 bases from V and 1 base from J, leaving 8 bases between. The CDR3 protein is CASSLQENTEAFF. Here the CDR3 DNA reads TGTGCCAGCAGTCTTCAGGAGAACACTGAAGCTTTCTTT.

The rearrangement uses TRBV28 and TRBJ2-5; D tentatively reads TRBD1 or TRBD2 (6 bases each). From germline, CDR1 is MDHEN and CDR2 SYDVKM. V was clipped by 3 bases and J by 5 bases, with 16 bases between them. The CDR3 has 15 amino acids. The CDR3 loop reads CASSLFGGRDETQYF. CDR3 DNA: TGTGCCAGCAGTTTGTTCGGGGGCCGGGATGAGACCCAGTACTTC.

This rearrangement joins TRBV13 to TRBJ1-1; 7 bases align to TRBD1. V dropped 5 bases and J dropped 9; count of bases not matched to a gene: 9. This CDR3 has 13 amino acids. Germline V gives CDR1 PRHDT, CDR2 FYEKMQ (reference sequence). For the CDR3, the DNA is TGTGCCAGCAGCGAGCGGGACAGCGGAAAAGCTTTCTTT. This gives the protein CASSERDSGKAFF.

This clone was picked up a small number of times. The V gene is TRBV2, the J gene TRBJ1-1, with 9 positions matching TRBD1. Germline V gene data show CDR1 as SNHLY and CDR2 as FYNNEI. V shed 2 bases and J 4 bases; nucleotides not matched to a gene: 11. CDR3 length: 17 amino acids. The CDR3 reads CASSETGGAFGGTEAFF. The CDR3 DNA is TGTGCCAGCAGTGAAACAGGGGGCGCTTTCGGGGGCACTGAAGCTTTCTTT.